These T cell receptor beta chains were read from a single sample in a study of blood T cell repertoires in COVID-19. Data came from immunoSEQ multiplex PCR; TCRdb stores just in-frame clones and leaves some out. The sample contains some 130,000 clones, about 85% of which appear only once. The sample taken for sequencing was peripheral blood. Source of these receptors: a man between 65 and 85 years old with acute or convalescent COVID-19. Both conserved end residues are part of each CDR3. D genes are given only for firm matches. Where a row states a size, it is once, few, many or the class of an expanded clone; other rows omit it.

TGTGCCAGCAGCACCTCGAGGACAGTTAGCAATCAGCCCCAGCATTTT CASSTSRTVSNQPQHF TRBJ1-5 16 - - TRBV28
TGTGCCAGCAGTCCCCCTTCTACGCAGCAGTTCTTC CASSPPSTQQFF TRBJ2-1 12 - - TRBV6-5
TGTGCCAGCAGTTTCGGGACAGGGGGCAGTGGCTACACCTTC CASSFGTGGSGYTF TRBJ1-2 14 - TRBD1 TRBV6-5
TGTGCCAGCAGCGTCAGCAGGGGTAACTACAATGAGCAGTTCTTC CASSVSRGNYNEQFF TRBJ2-1 15 - - TRBV7-2
TGTGCCAGCAGCCCAACTAGCATGGGGTACGAGCAGTACTTC CASSPTSMGYEQYF TRBJ2-7 14 - - TRBV5-8
TGTGCCACCGGACTGGGGGCTTACACTGAAGCTTTCTTT CATGLGAYTEAFF TRBJ1-1 13 - - TRBV27
TGTGCCAGCAGCGCCCCCTATGAGCGGGGACACACAGATACGCAGTATTTT CASSAPYERGHTDTQYF TRBJ2-3 17 - - TRBV9
TGTGCCAGCCTGTCGGGGGTACGCAATCAGCCCCAGCATTTT CASLSGVRNQPQHF TRBJ1-5 14 few - TRBV28
TGCGCCAGCAGCTTGGCCAGTCGACAGGGTGAAAAACTGTTTTTT CASSLASRQGEKLFF TRBJ1-4 15 - TRBD1 TRBV5-1
TGTGCCAGCAGCTCCGGGACAGGAAAAGAAAAACTGTTTTTT CASSSGTGKEKLFF TRBJ1-4 14 - TRBD1 TRBV5-6
TGTGCCAGCAGTTACAACCGGGACAGGGCCCAGCATTTT CASSYNRDRAQHF TRBJ1-5 13 - TRBD1 TRBV6-5
TGCAGTGCGGTAGATTGGGAGACCCAGTACTTC CSAVDWETQYF TRBJ2-5 11 - - TRBV20-1
TGTGCCAGCAGACTAGCGGGGGGTGATACGCAGTATTTT CASRLAGGDTQYF TRBJ2-3 13 - TRBD2 TRBV6-5
TGTGCCAGCAGCAACAATTTCCCCTACAATGAGCAGTTCTTC CASSNNFPYNEQFF TRBJ2-1 14 - - TRBV6-5
TGTGCCAGTAAACAGGGAGGGGGAGGTGAGCAGTTCTTC CASKQGGGGEQFF TRBJ2-1 13 - - TRBV25-1
TGTGCCAGCAGCTTAGCTTTGACAGTTGAAGCTTTCTTT CASSLALTVEAFF TRBJ1-1 13 few - TRBV7-9
TGTGCCAGTAGGTCTAGCGGGAGATACAATGAGCAGTTCTTC CASRSSGRYNEQFF TRBJ2-1 14 few TRBD2 TRBV19
TGCAGCGTTGGACAGGGAACGAATCAGCCCCAGCATTTT CSVGQGTNQPQHF TRBJ1-5 13 - TRBD1 TRBV29-1
TGTGCCAGCAGCTTAAGAGGTGACAGGGCAGCGCAGTTCTTC CASSLRGDRAAQFF TRBJ2-1 14 - TRBD1 TRBV7-8
TGTGCAGGGGGCAGGGGAGGAATCGGGGAGCTGTTTTTT CAGGRGGIGELFF TRBJ2-2 13 - - TRBV5-4
TGTGCCAGCGTCAGGGTAGGGGGGGCCACAGATACGCAGTATTTT CASVRVGGATDTQYF TRBJ2-3 15 - - TRBV6-5
TGTGCCAGCAGCCTCGGGACTGAAGCTTTCTTT CASSLGTEAFF TRBJ1-1 11 - - TRBV12-3/TRBV12-4
TGCGCCAGCAGCTTGGGACTAGCGTATTCAGATACGCAGTATTTT CASSLGLAYSDTQYF TRBJ2-3 15 - TRBD2 TRBV5-1
TGTGCCAGCAGCCAAGAAGGCGCGGGGGGGCTAAACATTCAGTACTTC CASSQEGAGGLNIQYF TRBJ2-4 16 - TRBD2 TRBV14
TGTGCCAGCAGTCTGCGACAGGGAAGTCTATCGGCGGATGGCTACACCTTC CASSLRQGSLSADGYTF TRBJ1-2 17 few TRBD1 TRBV6-6
TGTGCCAGCACCGGCAGGGTGAACACTGAAGCTTTCTTT CASTGRVNTEAFF TRBJ1-1 13 - - TRBV6-5
TGTGCCTGGAGTTCCAGGCCGAACACTGAAGCTTTCTTT CAWSSRPNTEAFF TRBJ1-1 13 - - TRBV30
TGTGCCAGCAGCTTCTGGCAGGGACAAGAGCAGTATTTT CASSFWQGQEQYF TRBJ2-3 13 - - TRBV12-3/TRBV12-4
TGTGCCAGCAGTCGTACAGAGAAATATGGCTACACCTTC CASSRTEKYGYTF TRBJ1-2 13 - - TRBV27
TGTGCCAGCAGCCAACTAGCGGGGATAACCGGGGAGCTGTTTTTT CASSQLAGITGELFF TRBJ2-2 15 - TRBD2 TRBV3-1/TRBV3-2
TGTGCAAGTCCCCAGGGGACAGGGCCCTATGGCTACACCTTC CASPQGTGPYGYTF TRBJ1-2 14 - - TRBV12-2
TGCGCCAGCCGGACAGGGTCGGCTGGAAACACCATATATTTT CASRTGSAGNTIYF TRBJ1-3 14 - TRBD1 TRBV5-1
TGTGCCAGCAGATTACAGGGAAACACTGAAGCTTTCTTT CASRLQGNTEAFF TRBJ1-1 13 few - TRBV7-2
TGTGCCAGCAGTCTAGCGGGGTGGGATGAGCAGTTCTTC CASSLAGWDEQFF TRBJ2-1 13 - TRBD2 TRBV6-6
TGTGCCAGCAGCCACTCGGGACAGGGTAATTCACCCCTCCACTTT CASSHSGQGNSPLHF TRBJ1-6 15 - TRBD1 TRBV3-1/TRBV3-2
TGTGCCAGCAGCTTAGGGAGGGGGGGGCTAGGAATAGATACGCAGTATTTT CASSLGRGGLGIDTQYF TRBJ2-3 17 - - TRBV7-6
TGCGCCAGCAGCCCCGGGACTAGCGGGGTGAATGAGCAGTTCTTC CASSPGTSGVNEQFF TRBJ2-1 15 - TRBD2 TRBV4-1
TGTGCCAGCAGTTTTTATTACGAGCAGTACTTC CASSFYYEQYF TRBJ2-7 11 - - TRBV28
TGTGCCAGTAGTAAAGGGACTAGCGGGAGCTACGAGCAGTACTTC CASSKGTSGSYEQYF TRBJ2-7 15 - TRBD2 TRBV19
TGTGCCAGCAGCCCGCGACAGGAGTCTAACTATGGCTACACCTTC CASSPRQESNYGYTF TRBJ1-2 15 - - TRBV12-1
TGCGCCAGCAGCCCTGGGAGCGGGGGGGCCCAGGAGACCCAGTACTTC CASSPGSGGAQETQYF TRBJ2-5 16 - TRBD2 TRBV5-1
TGTGCCAGCAGCCGAGTCAGGGAAGGATCACCCCTCCACTTT CASSRVREGSPLHF TRBJ1-6 14 few - TRBV5-8
TGTGCCAGCAGCCCCGGACAGGGGGAAGACTATGGCTACACCTTC CASSPGQGEDYGYTF TRBJ1-2 15 - TRBD1 TRBV11-2
TGTGCCAGCAGTGAAGCGCCAGGGGGCTACGAGCAGTACTTC CASSEAPGGYEQYF TRBJ2-7 14 - TRBD1 TRBV6-1
TGTGCCAGCAGTGTGGAACAGGGCGAGCAGTACTTC CASSVEQGEQYF TRBJ2-7 12 few - TRBV2
TGCGCCAGCAGCGTCGACAGGGGGGGCACTGAAGCTTTCTTT CASSVDRGGTEAFF TRBJ1-1 14 - TRBD1 TRBV5-1